Below, one T cell receptor beta chain is given with its context. These data originate in a study of cytomegalovirus exposure and HLA in healthy donors. Study as a whole: Of several hundred genotyped donors, 81% clustered with self-reported Caucasian donors.

Both 60 Vbeta primers and 13 Jbeta primers went into the PCR. The data were produced by immunoSEQ multiplex PCR, yet TCRdb's version contains in-frame clones alone and is incomplete. The table lists hundreds of thousands of clones, less than 80% of them singletons. CDR3 length equals 16 residues. Germline values: CDR1 MGHRA, CDR2 YSYEKL. V lost 7 bases to trimming and J lost 8 bases, with 25 bases between them. The sequenced sample was PBMCs. This rearrangement joins TRBV4-1 to TRBJ2-3; no definite D call. This clonotype originated in a girl aged 2 to 10 in good health and CMV-seronegative. The CDR3 protein is CASKATLITVQGTQYF. In DNA, the CDR3 is TGCGCCAGCAAAGCGACCCTGATAACGGTCCAAGGTACGCAGTATTTT.